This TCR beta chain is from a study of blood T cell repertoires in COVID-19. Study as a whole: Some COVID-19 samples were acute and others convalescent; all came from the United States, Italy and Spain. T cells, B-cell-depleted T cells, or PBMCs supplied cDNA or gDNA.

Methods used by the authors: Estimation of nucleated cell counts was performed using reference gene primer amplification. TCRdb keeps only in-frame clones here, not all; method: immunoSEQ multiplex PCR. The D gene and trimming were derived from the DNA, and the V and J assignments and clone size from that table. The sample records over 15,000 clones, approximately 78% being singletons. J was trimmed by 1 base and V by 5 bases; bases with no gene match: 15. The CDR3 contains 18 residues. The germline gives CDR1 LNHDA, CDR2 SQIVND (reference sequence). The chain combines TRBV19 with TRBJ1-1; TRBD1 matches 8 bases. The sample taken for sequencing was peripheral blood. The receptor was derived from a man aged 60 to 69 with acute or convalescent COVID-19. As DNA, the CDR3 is TGTGCCAGTAGTCCCCCCCCCAGGGGGCTCAAGGGGAACACTGAAGCTTTCTTT. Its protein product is CASSPPPRGLKGNTEAFF.